This T cell receptor (beta chain) was recovered during a study of blood T cell repertoires in COVID-19 (dated by TCRdb to 2018 to 2021). Regarding the study in general: The collaborator samples originated in the United States, Italy and Spain and spanned the acute and convalescent phases of COVID-19. The prospective study material was composed of cDNA or gDNA derived from T cells, B-cell-depleted T cells, or PBMCs. Subjects who had been exposed to COVID-19, were actively infected with it, or had recovered from it provided the deeply sampled blood TCRbeta repertoires that made up the dataset. The repertoires were released in a freely available public database intended as a resource for research on the immune response to SARS-CoV-2. Samples were obtained from the ongoing ImmuneRACE study (first 160 participants) and from 1,254 subjects provided by 6 global collaborators. The sample metadata nearly always contained a de-identified subject ID, COVID-19 status, age in years and sex. Where available, HLA class I and class II types were obtained from metadata supplied by the sample provider rather than from assay-based typing.

Paper-wide results and their limitations: Clinical and demographic metadata were provided uncurated, with the amount varying by source and participant.

The immunoSEQ Assay, a bias-controlled multiplex PCR, was used to amplify TCRbeta CDR3 regions from genomic DNA. The paper's data handling went like this. The number of nucleated cells in each sample was estimated by amplification of reference gene primers within the assay. Sequence reads were collapsed and filtered to measure the absolute abundance of every unique TCRbeta CDR3 rearrangement. For each sample, productive Simpson clonality was calculated as the square root of Simpson's diversity index across productive rearrangements. The immuneACCESS repertoire file appears here via TCRdb, limited to in-frame rearrangements. These files lack a portion of the clones; in checked studies, under half of the deficit traces to unresolved V genes, and the cause of the others is not known. The V and J calls and clone size were taken over from that table, and D and trimming were inferred from the DNA. In all, the sample holds about 51,000 clones, and less than 95% of those were seen once. The top ten hold about 3.1% of the sample.

V is pruned by 5 bases and J by 4 bases, leaving 8 bases of the junction without a gene match. CDR1 and CDR2, looked up from the germline V gene (reference sequence), are LNHDA and SQIVND. The cysteine opens and the phenylalanine closes a CDR3 of 18 amino acids. Only the CDR3 portion is preserved as DNA: 54 bases, with reading frame beginning at the first base. As concerns this clone: The antigen it binds to is not known. No per-base quality is available; no much larger clone lies one base away.

Whole blood was collected in K2EDTA tubes by collaborating institutions according to the institutions' own protocols. For TCRbeta analysis, collaborators shipped samples in one of three forms: frozen whole blood, isolated PBMCs, or DNA extracted from either of those sample types. The rearrangement combines TRBV19 with TRBJ2-6, with 13 bases aligning to TRBD2. The sequenced material came from peripheral blood. This TCR was recovered from a man aged 45-65 years with acute or convalescent COVID-19. The DNA sequence follows: TGTGCCAGTAGTCTAGGGACTAGCGGGGTATCGGGGGCCAACGTCCTGACTTTC. Its coded protein is CASSLGTSGVSGANVLTF.